The present T cell receptor beta chain was sequenced within a study of blood T cell repertoires in COVID-19. On the study more broadly: PBMCs, B-cell-depleted T cells, or T cells were the source of the cDNA or gDNA that made up the material.

Germline V gene sequence: CDR1 SGHRS, CDR2 YFSETQ. V trimming: 7 bases; J trimming: 5 bases; junction bases outside the gene matches: 2. The CDR3 spans 11 residues. As handled by the study authors: The assay estimated nucleated cells by amplifying reference gene primers. TCRdb keeps only in-frame clones here, not all; method: immunoSEQ multiplex PCR. V, J and clone size were drawn from that table, and D and trimming were deduced from the DNA. The profile covers over 85,000 clones, with approximately 80% appearing a single time and more than 2% taken by the ten largest. Sample: peripheral blood. The TCR comes from a woman aged 70-85 years with acute or convalescent COVID-19. The chain combines TRBV5-1 with TRBJ2-5; 7 bases align to TRBD2. The CDR3, as DNA: TGCGCCAGCCGGGAGGATGAGACCCAGTACTTC. Translation: CASREDETQYF.